This T cell receptor beta chain originates from a study of blood T cell repertoires in COVID-19. The overall study: Acute and convalescent COVID-19 samples came from the United States, Italy and Spain. Sample material is recorded as cDNA or gDNA derived from T cells, B-cell-depleted T cells, or PBMCs.

Source study methods: Amplifying reference gene primers gave estimates of nucleated cell counts. Sequencing used immunoSEQ multiplex PCR; TCRdb keeps in-frame clones, though not all of them. V and J calls and clone size come straight from that table; D and trimming were deduced from the DNA. The sample includes around 300,000 clones, 85% seen only once; the top ten take roughly 7.8%. Trimming stripped 0 bases from V and 5 bases from J, with 6 bases between. Germline-derived CDR1 and CDR2 are SGHRS and YFSETQ. The CDR3 spans 14 residues. The rearrangement uses TRBV5-1 and TRBJ1-6, with a possible D match to TRBD1 (5 bases). This receptor was obtained from a human donor in a cohort sampled during active COVID-19. Specimen: peripheral blood. The CDR3 here is CASSLGGDNSPLHF. CDR3 bases: TGCGCCAGCAGCTTGGGGGGGGATAATTCACCCCTCCACTTT.